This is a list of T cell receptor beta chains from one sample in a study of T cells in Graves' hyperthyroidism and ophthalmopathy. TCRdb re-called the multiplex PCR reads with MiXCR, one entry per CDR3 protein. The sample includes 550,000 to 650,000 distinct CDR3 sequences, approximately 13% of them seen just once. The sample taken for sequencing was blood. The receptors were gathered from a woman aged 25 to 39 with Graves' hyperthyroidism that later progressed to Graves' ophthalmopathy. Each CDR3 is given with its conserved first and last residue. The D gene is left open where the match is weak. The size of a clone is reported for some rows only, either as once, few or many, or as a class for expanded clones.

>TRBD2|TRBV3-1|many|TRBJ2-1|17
TGTGCCAGCAGCCAAGTCGGACTAGCGGGACTGTACAATGAGCAGTTCTTC
CASSQVGLAGLYNEQFF
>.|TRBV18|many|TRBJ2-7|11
TGTGCCACCTTGTGGGAAGGCGAGCAGTACTTC
CATLWEGEQYF
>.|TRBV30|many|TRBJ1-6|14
TGTGCCTGGAGTGTACAATTTGGGGAATCACCCCTCCACTTT
CAWSVQFGESPLHF
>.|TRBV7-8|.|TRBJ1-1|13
TGTGCCAGCAGCTTAATAAAGGACACTGAAGCTTTCTTT
CASSLIKDTEAFF
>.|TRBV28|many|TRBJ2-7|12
TGTGCCAGCAGTTTCGGTCAGGGCGAGCAGTACTTC
CASSFGQGEQYF
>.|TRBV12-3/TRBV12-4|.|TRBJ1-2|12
TGTGCCAGCCGTCTTAACCTCTATGGCTACACCTTC
CASRLNLYGYTF
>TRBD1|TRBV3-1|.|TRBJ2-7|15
TGTGCCAGCAGCCCGCCGGGACAGGCCACCTACGAGCAGTGCTTC
CASSPPGQATYEQCF
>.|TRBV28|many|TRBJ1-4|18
TGTGCCAGCAGTCCCTTCCCCTCAATCAGGGGCGGAATTGAAAAACTGTTTTTT
CASSPFPSIRGGIEKLFF
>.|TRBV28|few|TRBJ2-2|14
TGTGCCACCTCTGACTTCGGGAACACCGGGGAGCTGTTTTTT
CATSDFGNTGELFF
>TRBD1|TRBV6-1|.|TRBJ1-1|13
TGTGCCAGCACCCCAGGGGGATCCACTGAAGCTTTCTTT
CASTPGGSTEAFF
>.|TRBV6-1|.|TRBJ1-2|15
TGTGCCAGCACCCTATACTGGGGGACCCCCTATGGCTACGCCTTC
CASTLYWGTPYGYAF
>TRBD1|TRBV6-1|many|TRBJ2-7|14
TGTGCCAGCAGACCGGGACAGAATTCCTACGAGCAGTACTTC
CASRPGQNSYEQYF
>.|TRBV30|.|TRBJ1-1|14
TGTGCCTGGAATAGGGGGGTGGACAACACTGAAGCTTTCTTT
CAWNRGVDNTEAFF
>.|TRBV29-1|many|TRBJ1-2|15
TGCAGCGTCGCCACGGACAGTATGGGAATATATGGCTACACCTTC
CSVATDSMGIYGYTF
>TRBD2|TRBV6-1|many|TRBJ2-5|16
TGTGCCAGCAGTGAAGGGCTAGCGGGAGGAGGGGAGACCCAGTACTTC
CASSEGLAGGGETQYF
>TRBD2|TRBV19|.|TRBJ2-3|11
TGTGCCAGTAGGCAGCGGGAGGCGCAGTATTTT
CASRQREAQYF
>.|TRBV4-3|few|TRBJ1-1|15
TGCGCCAGCAGCCACGCAGGGAAAGGGAACACTGAAGCTTTCTTT
CASSHAGKGNTEAFF
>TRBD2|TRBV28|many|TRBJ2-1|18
TGTGCCAGCAGTTTGGGGACTAGCGGGAGGCCCTTCTACAATGAGCAGTTCTTC
CASSLGTSGRPFYNEQFF
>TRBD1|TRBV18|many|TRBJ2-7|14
TGTGCCAGCTCACCCGGGGACAGGGTCCACGAGCAGTACTTC
CASSPGDRVHEQYF
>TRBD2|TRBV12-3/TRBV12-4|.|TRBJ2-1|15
TGTGCCAGCAGTTTACTAGCGGGAGCCCTCGATGAGCAGTTCTTC
CASSLLAGALDEQFF
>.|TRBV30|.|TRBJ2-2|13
TGTGCCTGGATAGCGAGTGCTGGCGGGGAGCTGTTTTTT
CAWIASAGGELFF
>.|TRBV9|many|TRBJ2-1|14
TGTGCCAGCAGCGTGTGGGGGGATCACAATGAGCAGTTCTTC
CASSVWGDHNEQFF
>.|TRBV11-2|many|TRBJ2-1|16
TGTGCCAGCAGCTTAGAAACCAGCACTGTCTACAATGAGCAGTTCTTC
CASSLETSTVYNEQFF
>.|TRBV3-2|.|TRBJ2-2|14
TGTGCCACCGGCATGGGGGGGAACACCGGGGAGCTGTTTTTT
CATGMGGNTGELFF
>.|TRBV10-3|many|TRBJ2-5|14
TGTGCCATCAGTGAGTCGGAGAACCTAGAGACCCAGTACTTC
CAISESENLETQYF
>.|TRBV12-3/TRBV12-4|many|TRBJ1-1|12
TGTGCCAGCAGTTTCATGAGTACTGAAGCTTTCTTT
CASSFMSTEAFF
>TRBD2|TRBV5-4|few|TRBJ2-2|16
TGTGCCAGCAGGCCCAGCGGGAGGGGCGGCACCGGGGAGCTGTTTTTT
CASRPSGRGGTGELFF
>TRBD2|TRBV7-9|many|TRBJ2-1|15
TGTGCCAGCAGCTTAATAGCGGGAGGGCCCAATGAGCAGTTCTTC
CASSLIAGGPNEQFF
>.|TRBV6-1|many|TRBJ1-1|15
TGTGCCAGCAGTTATCTGGTCGTTATCAACACTGAAGCTTTCTTT
CASSYLVVINTEAFF
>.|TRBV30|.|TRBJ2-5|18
TGTGCCTTCACGGGACAAATTAAATTACGGGATTACCAAGAGACCCAGTACTTC
CAFTGQIKLRDYQETQYF
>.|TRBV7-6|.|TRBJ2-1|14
TGTGCCAGCAGCTCGACTAACCACTACAATGAGCAGTTCTTC
CASSSTNHYNEQFF
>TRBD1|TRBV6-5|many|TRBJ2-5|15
TGTGCCAGCAGTTACGGGACAGGGCTTAGGGAGACCCGGTACTTC
CASSYGTGLRETRYF
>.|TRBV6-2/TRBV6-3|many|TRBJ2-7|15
TGTGCCAGCACCCCTAGTGGCCTTATCCCCTACGAGCAGTACTTC
CASTPSGLIPYEQYF
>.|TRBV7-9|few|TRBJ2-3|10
TGTGCCAGCAGAGGGTATACGCAGTATTTT
CASRGYTQYF
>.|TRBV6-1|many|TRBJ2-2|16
TGTGCCAGCAGTGAAGCTTGGGACACCTACACCGGGGAGCTGTTTTTT
CASSEAWDTYTGELFF
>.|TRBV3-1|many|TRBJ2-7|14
TGTGCCAGCAGCCTATCGGGGGCTAACTACGAGCAGTACTTC
CASSLSGANYEQYF
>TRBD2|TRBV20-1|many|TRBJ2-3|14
TGCAGTGCCCGGGACTACCTCTCCACAGATACGCAGTATTTT
CSARDYLSTDTQYF
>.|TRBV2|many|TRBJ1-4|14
TGTGCCAGCAGTGATACCAGGGTCGGTGAAAAACTGTTTTTT
CASSDTRVGEKLFF
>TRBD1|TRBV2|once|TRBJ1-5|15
TGTGCCAGCAGTGAATTCGGACAGGGTGATCAGCCCCAGCATTTT
CASSEFGQGDQPQHF
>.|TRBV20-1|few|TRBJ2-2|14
TGCAGTGCTAAGACACCTTCGGGGACCGGGGAGCTGTTTTTT
CSAKTPSGTGELFF
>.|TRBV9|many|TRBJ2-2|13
TGTGCCAGCAGCGTAGAACCGGAGGGGGAGCTGTTTTTT
CASSVEPEGELFF
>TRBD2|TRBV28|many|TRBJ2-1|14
TGTGCCAGCAGTCTGACTAGCGGGCTCAATGAGCAGTTCTTC
CASSLTSGLNEQFF
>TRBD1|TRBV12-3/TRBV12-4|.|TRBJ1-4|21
TGTGCCAGCAGTTTAGCTATAACCGGGACAGGGGGACGAGTGACTAATGAAAAACTGTTTTTT
CASSLAITGTGGRVTNEKLFF
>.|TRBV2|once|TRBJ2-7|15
TGTGCCAGCAGTGAAGGAGGCGCCTCCTCCTACGAGCAGTACTTC
CASSEGGASSYEQYF
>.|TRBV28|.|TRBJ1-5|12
TGTGCCAGCAGTTTTTTTAATCGGCCCCAGCATTTT
CASSFFNRPQHF
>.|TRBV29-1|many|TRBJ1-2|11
TGCAGCGTTGGTGATGGGTATGGCTACACCTTC
CSVGDGYGYTF
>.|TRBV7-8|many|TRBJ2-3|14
TGTGCCAGCAGCTTAGTTAGGGGAACAGATACGCAGTATTTT
CASSLVRGTDTQYF
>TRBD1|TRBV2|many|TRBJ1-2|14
TGTGCCAGCAGTGGAGACAGGGTTGGCTATGGCTACACCTTC
CASSGDRVGYGYTF
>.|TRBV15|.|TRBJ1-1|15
TGTGCCACCAGCAGAGATTTGCACGAGAACACTGAAGCTTTCTTT
CATSRDLHENTEAFF
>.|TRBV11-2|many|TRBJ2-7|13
TGTGCCAGCAGCTTAGCGGCCTCCTACGAGCAGTACTTC
CASSLAASYEQYF
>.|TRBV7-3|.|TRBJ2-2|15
TGTGCCAGCAGCTTAAGAGAGGGAGCGGTCGGGGAGCTGTTTTTT
CASSLREGAVGELFF
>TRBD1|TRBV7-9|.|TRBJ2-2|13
TGTGCCAGCAGCTCCAGGGGGCTCAGGGAGCTGTTTTTT
CASSSRGLRELFF
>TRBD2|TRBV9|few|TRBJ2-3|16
TGTGCCAGCAGCCCAACGACTAGCGGGGCCCAGGATACGCAGTATTTT
CASSPTTSGAQDTQYF
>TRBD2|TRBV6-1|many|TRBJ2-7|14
TGTGCCAGCAGTGATCTAGCGGGCTTTGACGAGCAGTACTTC
CASSDLAGFDEQYF
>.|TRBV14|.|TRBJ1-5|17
TGTGCCAGCAGCCTCTTGCGTGGTCCCTATGGCAATCAGCCCCAGCATTTT
CASSLLRGPYGNQPQHF